This T cell receptor beta chain is from a study of shared clonotypes between healthy human individuals. Measured with immunoSEQ multiplex PCR; TCRdb has only the in-frame clones, and not every one. In the table there are about 480,000 clones, almost 80% of which are singletons. This clone was detected once. Given a much more abundant clone one base away, this may be a read error. Germline assignment: CDR1 KGHSH and CDR2 LQKENI. The CDR3 consists of 15 residues. V was clipped by 8 bases and J by 0 bases, with 17 bases between them. The V gene is TRBV18, the J gene TRBJ2-7; D is unclear. The TCR comes from a middle-aged woman in good health. Some clones in this sample may be carry-over from other donors' samples. The sequenced sample was PBMCs. CDR3 in DNA: TGTGCCAGCCCCCCTGAAAGGGCCCCCTCCTACGAGCAGTACTTC. It translates to CASPPERAPSYEQYF.